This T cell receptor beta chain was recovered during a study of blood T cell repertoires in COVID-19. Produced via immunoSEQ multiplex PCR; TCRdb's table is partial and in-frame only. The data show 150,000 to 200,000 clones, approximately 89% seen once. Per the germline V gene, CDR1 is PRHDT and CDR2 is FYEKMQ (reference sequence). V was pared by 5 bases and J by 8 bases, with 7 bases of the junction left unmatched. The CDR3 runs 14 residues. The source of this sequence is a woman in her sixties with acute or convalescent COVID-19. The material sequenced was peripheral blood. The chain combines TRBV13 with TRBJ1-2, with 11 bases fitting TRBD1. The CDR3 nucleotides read TGTGCCAGCAGCAGGACAGGGGGCGCGGGCGGCTACACCTTC. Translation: CASSRTGGAGGYTF.